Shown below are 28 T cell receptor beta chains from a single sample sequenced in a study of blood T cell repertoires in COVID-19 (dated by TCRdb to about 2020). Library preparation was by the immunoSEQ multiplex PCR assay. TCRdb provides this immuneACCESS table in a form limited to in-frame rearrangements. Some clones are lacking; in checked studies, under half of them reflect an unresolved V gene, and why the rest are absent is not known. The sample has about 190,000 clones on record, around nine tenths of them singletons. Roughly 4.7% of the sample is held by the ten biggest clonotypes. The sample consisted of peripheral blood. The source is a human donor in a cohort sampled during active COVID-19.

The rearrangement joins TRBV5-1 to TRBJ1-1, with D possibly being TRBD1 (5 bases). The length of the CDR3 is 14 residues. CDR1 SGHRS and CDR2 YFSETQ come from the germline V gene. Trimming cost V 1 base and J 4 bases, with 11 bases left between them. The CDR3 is CASSLLGGSTEAFF. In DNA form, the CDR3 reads TGCGCCAGCAGCTTGTTGGGGGGGAGCACTGAAGCTTTCTTT.

CDR3 protein: CASSPARQVYEQYF. The CDR3 DNA follows: TGTGCCAGCTCACCTGCACGACAGGTCTACGAGCAGTACTTC. The rearrangement uses TRBV18 and TRBJ2-7; D perhaps matches TRBD1 (6 bases). The CDR3 runs to 14 residues. Germline V gives CDR1 KGHSH, CDR2 LQKENI. With 3 bases removed from V and 3 bases from J, the gap between germline ends came to 12 bases.

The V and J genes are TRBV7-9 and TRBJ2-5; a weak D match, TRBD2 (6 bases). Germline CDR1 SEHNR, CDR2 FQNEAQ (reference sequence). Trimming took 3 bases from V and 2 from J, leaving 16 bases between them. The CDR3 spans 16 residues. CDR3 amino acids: CASSFGAGWIQETQYF. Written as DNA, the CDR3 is TGTGCCAGCAGCTTCGGGGCGGGGTGGATACAAGAGACCCAGTACTTC.

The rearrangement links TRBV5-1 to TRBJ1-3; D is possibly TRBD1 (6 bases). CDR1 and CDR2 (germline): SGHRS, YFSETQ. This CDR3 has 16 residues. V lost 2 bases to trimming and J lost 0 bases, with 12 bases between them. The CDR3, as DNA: TGCGCCAGCAGCTTTACAGGGACCATCTCTGGAAACACCATATATTTT. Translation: CASSFTGTISGNTIYF.

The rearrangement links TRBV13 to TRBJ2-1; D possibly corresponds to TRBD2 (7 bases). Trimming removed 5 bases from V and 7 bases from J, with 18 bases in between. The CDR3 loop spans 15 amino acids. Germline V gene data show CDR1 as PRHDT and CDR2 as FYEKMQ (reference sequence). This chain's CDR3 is CASSQRGRAWNEQFF. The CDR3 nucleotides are TGTGCCAGCAGCCAGAGGGGGAGGGCCTGGAATGAGCAGTTCTTC.

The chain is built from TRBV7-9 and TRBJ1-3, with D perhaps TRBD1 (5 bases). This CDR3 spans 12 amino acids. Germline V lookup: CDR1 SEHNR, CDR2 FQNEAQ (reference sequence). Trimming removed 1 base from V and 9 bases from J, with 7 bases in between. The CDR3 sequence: CASSLDGGTIYF. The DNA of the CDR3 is TGTGCCAGCAGCTTAGACGGGGGCACCATATATTTT. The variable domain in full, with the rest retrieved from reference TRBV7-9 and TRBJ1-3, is DTGVSQNPRHKITKRGQNVTFRCDPISEHNRLYWYRQTLGQGPEFLTYFQNEAQLEKSRLLSDRFSAERPKGSFSTLEIQRTEQGDSAMYLCASSLDGGTIYFGEGSWLTVV.

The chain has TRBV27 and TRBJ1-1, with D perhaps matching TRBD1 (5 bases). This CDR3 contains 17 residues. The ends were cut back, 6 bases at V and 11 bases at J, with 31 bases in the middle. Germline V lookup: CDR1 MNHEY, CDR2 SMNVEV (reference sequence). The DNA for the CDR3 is TGTGCCAGCAGGACGCGATCTGGGGGGGTGGGGGGTGAAGTGGCTTTCTTT. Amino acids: CASRTRSGGVGGEVAFF.

CDR3 protein: CASSQDDASAYNEQFF. The CDR3 DNA follows: TGTGCCAGCAGCCAAGATGATGCTAGCGCATACAATGAGCAGTTCTTC. The gene calls are TRBV4-2 and TRBJ2-1; D may be TRBD2 (6 bases). Trimming stripped 0 bases from V and 4 bases from J, with 13 bases between. The CDR3 is made up of 16 amino acids. Germline assignment: CDR1 LGHNA and CDR2 YNFKEQ.

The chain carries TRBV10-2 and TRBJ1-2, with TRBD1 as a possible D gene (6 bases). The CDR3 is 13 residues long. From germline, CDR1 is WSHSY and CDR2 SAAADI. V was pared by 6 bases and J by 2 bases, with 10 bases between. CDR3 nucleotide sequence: TGCGCCAGCAGGGGGGCGAGGAACTATGGCTACACCTTC. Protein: CASRGARNYGYTF.

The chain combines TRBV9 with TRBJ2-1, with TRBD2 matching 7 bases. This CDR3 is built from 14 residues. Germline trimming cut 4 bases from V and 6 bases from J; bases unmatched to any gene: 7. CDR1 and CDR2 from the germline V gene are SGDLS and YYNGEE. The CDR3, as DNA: TGTGCCAGCAGCCCCGGACTAGTCATCAATGAGCAGTTCTTC. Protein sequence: CASSPGLVINEQFF.

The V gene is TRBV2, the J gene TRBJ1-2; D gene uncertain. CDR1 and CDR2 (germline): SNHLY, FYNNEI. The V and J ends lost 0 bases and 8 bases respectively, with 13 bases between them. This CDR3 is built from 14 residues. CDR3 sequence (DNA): TGTGCCAGCAGTGAAGCTGGCAGGCCTTTCGGCTACACCTTC. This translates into CASSEAGRPFGYTF.

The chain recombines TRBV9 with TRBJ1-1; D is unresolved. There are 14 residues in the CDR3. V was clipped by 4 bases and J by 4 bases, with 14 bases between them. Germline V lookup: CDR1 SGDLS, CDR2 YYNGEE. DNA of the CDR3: TGTGCCAGCAGCCCCCACTGGGGAGGCACTGAAGCTTTCTTT. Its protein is CASSPHWGGTEAFF.

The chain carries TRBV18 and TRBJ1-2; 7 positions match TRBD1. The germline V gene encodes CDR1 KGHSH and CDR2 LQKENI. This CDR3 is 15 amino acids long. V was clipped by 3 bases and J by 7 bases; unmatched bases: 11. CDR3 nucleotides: TGTGCCAGCTCACCGGGACAGCAGCACATGGGTGGCTACACCTTC. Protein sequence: CASSPGQQHMGGYTF. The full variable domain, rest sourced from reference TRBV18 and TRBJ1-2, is NAGVMQNPRHLVRRRGQEARLRCSPMKGHSHVYWYRQLPEEGLKFMVYLQKENIIDESGMPKERFSAEFPKEGPSILRIQQVVRGDSAAYFCASSPGQQHMGGYTFGSGTRLTVV.

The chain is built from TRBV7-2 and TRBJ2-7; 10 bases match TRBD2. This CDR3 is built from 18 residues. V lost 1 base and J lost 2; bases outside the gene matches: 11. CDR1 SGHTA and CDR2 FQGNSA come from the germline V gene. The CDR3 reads CASSLGTSGLSKTYEQYF. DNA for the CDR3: TGTGCCAGCAGCTTAGGGACTAGCGGATTATCCAAAACCTACGAGCAGTACTTC.

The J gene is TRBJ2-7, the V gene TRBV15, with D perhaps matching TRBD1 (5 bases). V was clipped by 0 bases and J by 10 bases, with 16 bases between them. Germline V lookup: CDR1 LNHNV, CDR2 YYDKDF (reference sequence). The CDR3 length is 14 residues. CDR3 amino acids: CATSRDLGPHRQYF. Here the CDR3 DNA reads TGTGCCACCAGCAGAGATTTGGGGCCCCACAGACAGTACTTC.

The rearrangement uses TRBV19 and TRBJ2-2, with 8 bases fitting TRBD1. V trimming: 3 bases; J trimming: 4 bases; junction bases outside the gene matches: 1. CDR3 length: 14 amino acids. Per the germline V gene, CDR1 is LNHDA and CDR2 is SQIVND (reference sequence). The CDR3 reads CASSIQGATGELFF. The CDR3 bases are TGTGCCAGTAGTATTCAGGGGGCCACCGGGGAGCTGTTTTTT.

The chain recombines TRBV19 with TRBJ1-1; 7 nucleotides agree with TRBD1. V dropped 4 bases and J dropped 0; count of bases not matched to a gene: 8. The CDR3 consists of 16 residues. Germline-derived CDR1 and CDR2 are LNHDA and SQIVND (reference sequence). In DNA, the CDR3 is TGTGCCAGTAGTAAAACAGGGGTCTTGGTGAACACTGAAGCTTTCTTT. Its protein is CASSKTGVLVNTEAFF. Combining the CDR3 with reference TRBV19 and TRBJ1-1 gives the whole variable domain DGGITQSPKYLFRKEGQNVTLSCEQNLNHDAMYWYRQDPGQGLRLIYYSQIVNDFQKGDIAEGYSVSREKKESFPLTVTSAQKNPTAFYLCASSKTGVLVNTEAFFGQGTRLTVV.

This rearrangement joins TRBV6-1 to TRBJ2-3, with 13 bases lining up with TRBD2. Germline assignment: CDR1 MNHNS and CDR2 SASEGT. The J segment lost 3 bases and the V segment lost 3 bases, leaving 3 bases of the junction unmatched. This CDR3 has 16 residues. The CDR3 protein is CASSETSGGRTDTQYF. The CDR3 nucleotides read TGTGCCAGCAGTGAGACTAGCGGGGGGCGTACAGATACGCAGTATTTT.

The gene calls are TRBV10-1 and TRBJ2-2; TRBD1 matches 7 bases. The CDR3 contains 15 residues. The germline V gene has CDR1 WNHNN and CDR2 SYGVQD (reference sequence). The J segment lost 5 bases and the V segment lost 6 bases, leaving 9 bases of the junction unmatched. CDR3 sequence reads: CASSERGLLTGELFF. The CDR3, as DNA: TGCGCCAGCAGCGAGAGGGGGCTGCTGACCGGGGAGCTGTTTTTT.

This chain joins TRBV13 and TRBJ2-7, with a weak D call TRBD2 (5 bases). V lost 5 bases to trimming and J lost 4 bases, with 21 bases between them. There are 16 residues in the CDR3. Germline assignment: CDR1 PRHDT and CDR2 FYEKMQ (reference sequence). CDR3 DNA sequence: TGTGCCAGCAGCGCAACGACCCGGGATTCCCTTTACGAGCAGTACTTC. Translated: CASSATTRDSLYEQYF.

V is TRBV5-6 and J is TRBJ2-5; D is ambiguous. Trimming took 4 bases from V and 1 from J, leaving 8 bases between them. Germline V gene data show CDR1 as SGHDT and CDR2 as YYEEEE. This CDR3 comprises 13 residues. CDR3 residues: CASSLRFQETQYF. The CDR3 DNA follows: TGTGCCAGCAGCCTACGTTTCCAAGAGACCCAGTACTTC.

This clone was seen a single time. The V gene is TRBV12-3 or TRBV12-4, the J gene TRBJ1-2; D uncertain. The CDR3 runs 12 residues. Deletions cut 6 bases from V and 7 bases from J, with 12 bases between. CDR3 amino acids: CASRAGGGGYTF. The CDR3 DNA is TGTGCCAGCAGGGCAGGAGGCGGTGGCTACACCTTC.

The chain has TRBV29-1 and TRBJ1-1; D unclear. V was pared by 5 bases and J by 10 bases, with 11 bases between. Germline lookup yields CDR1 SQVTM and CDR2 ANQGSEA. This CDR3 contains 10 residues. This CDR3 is CSVRNEGAFF. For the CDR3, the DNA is TGCAGCGTTAGGAATGAGGGAGCTTTCTTT.

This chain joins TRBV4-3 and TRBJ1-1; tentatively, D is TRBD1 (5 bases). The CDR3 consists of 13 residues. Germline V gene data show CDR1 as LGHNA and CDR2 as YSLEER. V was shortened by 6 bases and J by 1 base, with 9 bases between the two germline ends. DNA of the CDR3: TGCGCCAGCAGTCTAGGACAGAACACTGAAGCTTTCTTT. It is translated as CASSLGQNTEAFF.

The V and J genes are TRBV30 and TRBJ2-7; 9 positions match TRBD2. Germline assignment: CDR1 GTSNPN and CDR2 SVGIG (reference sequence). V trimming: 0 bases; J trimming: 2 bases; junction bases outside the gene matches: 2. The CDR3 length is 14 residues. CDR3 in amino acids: CAWSVGGGAYEQYF. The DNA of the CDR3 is TGTGCCTGGAGTGTCGGCGGGGGGGCCTACGAGCAGTACTTC.

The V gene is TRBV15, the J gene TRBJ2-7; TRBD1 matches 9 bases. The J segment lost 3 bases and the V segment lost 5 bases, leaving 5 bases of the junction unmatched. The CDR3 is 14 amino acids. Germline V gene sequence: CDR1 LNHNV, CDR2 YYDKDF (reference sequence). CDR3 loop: CATSPDRGNYEQYF. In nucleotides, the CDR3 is TGTGCCACCAGCCCCGACAGGGGGAACTACGAGCAGTACTTC. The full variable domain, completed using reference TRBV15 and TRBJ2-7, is DAMVIQNPRYQVTQFGKPVTLSCSQTLNHNVMYWYQQKSSQAPKLLFHYYDKDFNNEADTPDNFQSRRPNTSFCFLDIRSPGLGDTAMYLCATSPDRGNYEQYFGPGTRLTVT.

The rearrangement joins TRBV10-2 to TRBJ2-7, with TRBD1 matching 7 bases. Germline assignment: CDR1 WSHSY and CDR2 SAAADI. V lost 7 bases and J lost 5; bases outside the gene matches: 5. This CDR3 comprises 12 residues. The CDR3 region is CASNRGPHEQYF. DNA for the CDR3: TGCGCCAGCAACAGGGGCCCCCACGAGCAGTACTTC.

CDR3 residues: CASSQEFTSGSYEQYF. For the CDR3, the DNA is TGCGCCAGCAGCCAAGAGTTCACTAGCGGATCCTACGAGCAGTACTTC. The genes are TRBV4-3 and TRBJ2-7; 8 bases line up with TRBD2. The CDR3 is 16 residues long. Germline CDR1 reads LGHNA; CDR2 reads YSLEER. The V segment lost 0 bases and the J segment 1 base; nucleotides outside the gene matches: 5.